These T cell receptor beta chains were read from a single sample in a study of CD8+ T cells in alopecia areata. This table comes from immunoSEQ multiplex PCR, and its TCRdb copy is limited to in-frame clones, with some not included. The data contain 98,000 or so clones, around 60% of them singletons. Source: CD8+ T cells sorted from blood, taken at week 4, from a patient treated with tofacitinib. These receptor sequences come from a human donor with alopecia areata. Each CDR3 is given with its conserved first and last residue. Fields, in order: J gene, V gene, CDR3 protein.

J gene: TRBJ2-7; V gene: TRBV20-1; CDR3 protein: CSARGGEQYF
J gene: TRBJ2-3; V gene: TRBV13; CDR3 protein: CASSTETSGPDTQYF
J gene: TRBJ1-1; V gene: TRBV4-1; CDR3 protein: CASSQGQMNTEAFF
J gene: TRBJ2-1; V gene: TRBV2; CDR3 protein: CASSLGQGAVNEQFF
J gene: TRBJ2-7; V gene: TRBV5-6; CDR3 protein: CASSSRDPGVEQYF
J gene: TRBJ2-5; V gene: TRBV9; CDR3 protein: CASTPEWGETQYF
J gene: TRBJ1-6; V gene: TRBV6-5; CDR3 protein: CASSYSHSGSPLHF
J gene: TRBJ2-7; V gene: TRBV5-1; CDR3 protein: CASSLSLGSYEQYF
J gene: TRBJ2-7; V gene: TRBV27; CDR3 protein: CASSLNFGGVTYEQYF
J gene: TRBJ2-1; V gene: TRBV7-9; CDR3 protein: CASSRDSPYNEQFF
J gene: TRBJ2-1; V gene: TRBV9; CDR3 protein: CASSVASGGHYNEQFF
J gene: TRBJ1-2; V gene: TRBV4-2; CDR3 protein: CASSQLYSLYTF
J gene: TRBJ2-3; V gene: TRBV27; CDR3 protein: CASRSFGSGKDTQYF
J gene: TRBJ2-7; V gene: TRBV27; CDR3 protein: CASSFGRGYEQYF
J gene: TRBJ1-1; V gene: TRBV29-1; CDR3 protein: CSVSGGTVEAFF
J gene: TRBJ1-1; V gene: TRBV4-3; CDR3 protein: CASSQEARAMNTEAFF
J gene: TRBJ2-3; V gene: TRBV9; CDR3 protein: CASSPSGGGITDTQYF
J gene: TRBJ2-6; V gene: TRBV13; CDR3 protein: CASSLKGLSGANVLTF
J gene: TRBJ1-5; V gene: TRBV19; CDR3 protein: CASSVDRQSNQPQHF
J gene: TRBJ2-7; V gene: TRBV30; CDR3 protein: CAWRGGLEQYF
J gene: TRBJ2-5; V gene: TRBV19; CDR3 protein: CAIRLGEYQETQYF
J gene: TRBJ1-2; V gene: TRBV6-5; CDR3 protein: CASSFHSNYGYTF
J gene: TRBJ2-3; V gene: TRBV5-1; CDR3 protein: CASSFVGQPSTDTQYF
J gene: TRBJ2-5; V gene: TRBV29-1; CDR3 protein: CSVHLLGQQETQYF
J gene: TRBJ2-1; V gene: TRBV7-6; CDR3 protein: CASSLARAGGYNEQFF
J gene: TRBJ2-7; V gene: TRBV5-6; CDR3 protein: CASSHSGGAVYEQYF
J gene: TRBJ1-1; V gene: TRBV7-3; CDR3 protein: CASSPGPGGDTEAFF
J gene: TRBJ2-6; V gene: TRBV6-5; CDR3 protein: CASSPINSGANVLTF
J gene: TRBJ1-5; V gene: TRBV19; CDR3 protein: CASSIGHNQPQHF
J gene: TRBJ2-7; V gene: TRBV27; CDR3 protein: CASSTQGYEQYF
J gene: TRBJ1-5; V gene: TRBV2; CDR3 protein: CASRPHRGKSNQPQHF
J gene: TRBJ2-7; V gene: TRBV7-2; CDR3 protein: CASSPLDLEQYF
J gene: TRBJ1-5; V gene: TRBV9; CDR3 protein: CASSVRLRNQPQHF
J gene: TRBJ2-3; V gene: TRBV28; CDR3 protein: CASSFIADSTDTQYF
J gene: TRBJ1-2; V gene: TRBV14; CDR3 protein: CASSQDRDRVSGYTF
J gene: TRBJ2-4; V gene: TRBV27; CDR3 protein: CASSLSFGDRQYF
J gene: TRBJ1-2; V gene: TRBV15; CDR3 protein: CATSRDPGQDLNWYGYTF
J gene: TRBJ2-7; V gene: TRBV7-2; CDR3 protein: CASSLINDYEQYF
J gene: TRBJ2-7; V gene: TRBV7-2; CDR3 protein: CASSSGPGQGSNEQYF
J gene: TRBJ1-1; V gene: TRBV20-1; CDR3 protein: CSVGEFTEAFF
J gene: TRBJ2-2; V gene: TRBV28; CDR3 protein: CASSLWSGREDTGELFF